The source of this T cell receptor beta chain is a study of blood T cell repertoires in COVID-19. Study-wide background: COVID-19 samples collected from the United States, Italy and Spain covered acute and convalescent phases.

Germline-derived CDR1 and CDR2 are SGDLS and YYNGEE. The CDR3 length is 16 residues. Trimming cost V 6 bases and J 0 bases; bases outside gene matches: 8. Here immunoSEQ multiplex PCR was the method, and the copy in TCRdb shows in-frame clones only, minus some. The table shows more than 350,000 clones, with about 88% occurring only once. The study recruited people aged about 18 to 95 years across some 23 US areas. Cohort assignment relied on participant-reported clinical history. All exposed participants met a person with COVID-19 within 2 weeks before entering the study. The chain couples TRBV9 to TRBJ2-2; the match to TRBD2 covers 7 bases. This receptor was obtained from a woman younger than 30 who had been exposed to COVID-19. Sequenced input: PBMCs or T cells enriched from blood (not recorded which). CDR3 nucleotides: TGTGCCAGCACCAATACCGGGGGGACGAACACCGGGGAGCTGTTTTTT. Its protein is CASTNTGGTNTGELFF.